The entry that follows covers one T cell receptor beta chain sequence. These data are taken from a study of blood T cell repertoires in COVID-19. Germline V gene sequence: CDR1 SGHAT, CDR2 FQNNGV. The CDR3 extends over 14 amino acids. Trimming pared 0 bases from V and 4 bases from J, leaving 8 bases between. Generated by immunoSEQ multiplex PCR, the TCRdb table keeps only in-frame clones and is missing some. The sample lists about 190,000 clones, 80% to 90% occurring once. This TCR was recovered from a woman under 30 who had recovered from COVID-19. The rearrangement links TRBV11-2 to TRBJ2-3; no firm D call. The sequenced material came from peripheral blood. Here the CDR3 reads CASSLDLGADTQYF. As DNA, the CDR3 is TGTGCCAGCAGCTTAGACCTAGGTGCAGATACGCAGTATTTT.